The 12 T cell receptor beta chains listed next were all sequenced from one sample in a study of T cells after yellow fever vaccination. TCRdb reprocessed the 5' RACE reads with MiXCR, giving one entry per CDR3 protein. The table includes 50,000 to 60,000 distinct CDR3 sequences, 6.6% detected once. The sequenced sample was CD8+ T cells not binding an NS4B(214-222) dextramer, sorted from PBMCs, obtained approximately 40 days after the first yellow fever vaccination. The receptors come from a man aged 18 to 29 who received the YFV17D yellow fever vaccine.

The rearrangement joins TRBV4-1 to TRBJ2-1, with 9 bases that match TRBD2. The V and J ends lost 4 bases and 8 bases, in that order; junction bases with no gene match: 9. The CDR3 spans 15 residues. Germline V gene data show CDR1 as MGHRA and CDR2 as YSYEKL. In nucleotides, the CDR3 is TGCGCCAGCAGCCCGATCGGCGGGGGGGTGGATGAGCAGTTCTTC. As protein: CASSPIGGGVDEQFF.

The sample holds many counts of this clonotype. The chain carries TRBV27 and TRBJ1-4, with D possibly matching TRBD1 (5 bases). The V gene lost 4 bases and the J gene lost 6 bases, with 21 bases spanning the gap. Germline V lookup: CDR1 MNHEY, CDR2 SMNVEV (reference sequence). The CDR3 runs to 17 residues. The CDR3 DNA reads TGTGCCAGCAGTTCTACACACGCCGGGGCCAATTATGAAAAACTGTTTTTT. Amino acids: CASSSTHAGANYEKLFF.

At least ten counts were recorded for this clonotype. The chain recombines TRBV28 with TRBJ2-7; D may be TRBD2 (6 bases). Germline CDR1 MDHEN, CDR2 SYDVKM. There are 13 residues in the CDR3. Trimming removed 11 bases from V and 0 bases from J, with 14 bases in between. The CDR3 DNA sequence: TGTGCCGCTTGGAGGGACGGCTCCTACGAGCAGTACTTC. Protein product: CAAWRDGSYEQYF.

The chain carries TRBV4-1 and TRBJ2-7, with D unclear. V was trimmed by 0 bases and J by 4 bases, leaving 13 bases between them. The length of the CDR3 is 15 residues. Germline-derived CDR1 and CDR2 are MGHRA and YSYEKL. CDR3 DNA sequence: TGCGCCAGCAGCCAAGACGCCCCCTCAAGTTACGAGCAGTACTTC. Translated: CASSQDAPSSYEQYF.

There are a few counts of this clonotype. The genes are TRBV12-3 or TRBV12-4 and TRBJ2-5; 10 bases are shared with TRBD2. This CDR3 has 17 residues. Germline trimming cut 8 bases from V and 5 bases from J; bases unmatched to any gene: 17. The CDR3, as DNA: TGTGCCAGCGGACGAGCGGGGGGGATGAGAGGGGGGGAGACCCAGTACTTC. Amino acids: CASGRAGGMRGGETQYF.

Concerning this clonotype itself: One end of the junction is discordant with germline, which a read error may explain. V and J are TRBV15 and TRBJ2-1; TRBD1 aligns across 10 bases. Per germline, CDR1 LNHNV and CDR2 YYDKDF (reference sequence). This CDR3 is 14 amino acids long. In DNA, the CDR3 is TGTGCCACCGGACAGGGGGAAAGCTACAATGAGCAGTCCTTC. This sequence encodes CATGQGESYNEQSF.

In this sample, this clonotype turned up a few times. This chain uses TRBV6-5 with TRBJ1-2, with TRBD1 identical over 7 bases. This CDR3 is built from 14 residues. CDR1 and CDR2 from the germline V gene are MNHEY and SVGAGI. V was pared by 0 bases and J by 7 bases, with 5 bases of the junction left unmatched. CDR3 coding DNA: TGTGCCAGCAGTTACTCGAGTGACAGGGTTGGCTACACCTTC. Protein sequence: CASSYSSDRVGYTF.

This clonotype came up many times. The chain joins TRBV4-3 to TRBJ1-2; D is perhaps TRBD1 (6 bases). Germline CDR1 is LGHNA and CDR2 is YSLEER. This CDR3 contains 14 residues. Trimming removed 1 base from V and 0 bases from J, with 6 bases in between. CDR3 region: CASSQGTANYGYTF. CDR3 DNA: TGCGCCAGCAGCCAAGGGACAGCTAACTATGGCTACACCTTC.

At least ten counts were recorded for this clonotype. V is TRBV27 and J is TRBJ2-7; 8 positions agree with TRBD1. CDR3 length: 14 residues. V shed 6 bases, J shed 1 base, and the junction held 5 bases outside the gene matches. Germline loops: CDR1 MNHEY, CDR2 SMNVEV (reference sequence). CDR3 amino acids: CASSYGQGSYEQYF. The CDR3 coding sequence is TGTGCCAGCAGCTATGGACAGGGATCCTACGAGCAGTACTTC.

This chain's CDR3 is CASGGQANTGELFF. DNA for the CDR3: TGTGCCAGCGGGGGACAGGCGAACACCGGGGAGCTGTTTTTT. This chain uses TRBV4-2 with TRBJ2-2; 8 positions agree with TRBD1. The CDR3 consists of 14 residues. V gave up 8 bases and J gave up 0 bases; unmatched junction bases: 2. Germline V gives CDR1 LGHNA, CDR2 YNFKEQ.

This clonotype was counted a few times. The rearrangement joins TRBV18 to TRBJ2-5, with TRBD1 identical over 7 bases. There are 15 residues in the CDR3. Germline CDR1 reads KGHSH; CDR2 reads LQKENI. The ends lost 2 bases at V and 2 bases at J; junction bases unmatched: 5. This CDR3 reads CASSPGFRGQETQYF. The CDR3, as DNA: TGTGCCAGCTCACCAGGTTTCAGGGGGCAAGAGACCCAGTACTTC.

This clonotype was picked up many times. The rearrangement uses TRBV14 and TRBJ2-3; the D is unclear. The germline gives CDR1 SGHDN, CDR2 FVKESK. With 0 bases removed from V and 6 bases from J, the gap between germline ends came to 7 bases. The CDR3 extends over 13 amino acids. CDR3: CASSQEFADTQYF. The CDR3, as DNA: TGTGCCAGCAGCCAAGAGTTTGCGGATACGCAGTATTTT.